This T cell receptor beta chain was documented in a study of cytomegalovirus exposure and HLA in healthy donors. This clone was seen a single time. Antigen unknown. A multiplex PCR was run with 60 Vbeta primers and 13 Jbeta primers. Profiled with immunoSEQ multiplex PCR; TCRdb holds only in-frame clones, not every one. The sample yields under 150,000 clones, about two thirds seen once. Findings and limits, study-wide: Further analysis, carried out later, found HLA-associated TCR beta chains more clonally expanded than equally common other chains. From TCR beta sequences, most subjects' HLA-A and HLA-B alleles were reportedly predicted accurately. When presence/absence was analysed, sequencing depth was taken to be roughly uniform across donors. A later analysis reported that several of the most significant clusters appeared to be linked to common viral pathogens, among them Epstein-Barr virus.

V was clipped by 4 bases and J by 4 bases; unmatched bases: 7. The CDR3 is made up of 15 amino acids. Germline CDR1 is SGHNT and CDR2 is YYREEE (reference sequence). This rearrangement joins TRBV5-4 to TRBJ1-4, with 7 nucleotides matching TRBD1. Sequencing used PBMCs. The TCR was taken from a woman aged 60-75 years in good health and CMV-seropositive. DNA of the CDR3: TGTGCCAGCAGCCTCAACAGGGGCCTTAATGAAAAACTGTTTTTT. Residues: CASSLNRGLNEKLFF.